This TCR beta chain emerged from a study of PD-1 blockade in classical Hodgkin lymphoma. Brentuximab vedotin exposure varied among the patients, all of whom had relapsed after autologous stem cell transplantation. Repertoires were generated with immunoSEQ multiplex PCR, while TCRdb's copy carries only in-frame clones and drops some. The repertoire holds 3,500 to 4,500 clones, with 71% as singletons. V was clipped by 3 bases and J by 7 bases, with 10 bases between them. This CDR3 spans 12 amino acids. From germline, CDR1 is SGHAT and CDR2 FQNNGV. The sequenced sample was peripheral blood mononuclear cells (PBMCs), obtained at baseline. V gene TRBV11-2 combines with J gene TRBJ2-7; tentatively, D is TRBD1 or TRBD2 (6 bases each). The receptor was derived from a human donor with classical Hodgkin lymphoma. CDR3 DNA: TGTGCCAGCAGCTTTGGAGGGGGTGAGCAGTACTTC. Translating it yields CASSFGGGEQYF.